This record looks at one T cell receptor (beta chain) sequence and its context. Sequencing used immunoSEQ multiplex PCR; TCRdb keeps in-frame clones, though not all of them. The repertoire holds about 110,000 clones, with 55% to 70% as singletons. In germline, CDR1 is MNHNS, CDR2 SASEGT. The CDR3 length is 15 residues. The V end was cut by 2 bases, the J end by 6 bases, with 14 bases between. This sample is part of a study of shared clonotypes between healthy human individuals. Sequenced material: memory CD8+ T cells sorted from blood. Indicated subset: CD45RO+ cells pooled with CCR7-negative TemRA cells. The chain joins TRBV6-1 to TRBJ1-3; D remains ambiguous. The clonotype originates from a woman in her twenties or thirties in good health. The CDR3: CASSEQQSSLNTIYF. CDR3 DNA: TGTGCCAGCAGTGAACAGCAGTCTTCGTTAAACACCATATATTTT.